Listed here are 32 T cell receptor beta chains from one sample, sequenced in a study of neoadjuvant anti-PD-1 for oral cavity cancer. Sequencing used immunoSEQ multiplex PCR; TCRdb keeps in-frame clones, though not all of them. The table shows some 16,000 clones, with around two thirds occurring only once. The sequencing used PBMCs, collected before nivolumab (anti-PD-1) treatment. The receptors were sampled from a person aged 35-80 years with oral cavity squamous cell carcinoma.

The chain links TRBV5-1 to TRBJ1-1; D possibly corresponds to TRBD1 (6 bases). CDR1 and CDR2 (germline): SGHRS, YFSETQ. Deletions cut 1 base from V and 7 bases from J, with 14 bases between. This CDR3 is built from 14 residues. The CDR3 here is CASSLYRELGEAFF. The CDR3 DNA follows: TGCGCCAGCAGCTTGTACAGGGAATTAGGTGAAGCTTTCTTT.

This chain connects TRBV2 to TRBJ2-7; D possibly corresponds to TRBD2 (7 bases). Between the trimmed V and J ends, which lost 7 bases and 2 bases, there was a span of 15 bases. There are 14 residues in the CDR3. CDR1 and CDR2 from the germline V gene are SNHLY and FYNNEI. The CDR3 DNA reads as TGTGCCAGCACCAAGGGGGGAGGGCCCTACGAGCAGTACTTC. Encoded protein: CASTKGGGPYEQYF.

V usage is TRBV27 and J usage is TRBJ2-3; 10 nucleotides line up with TRBD2. This CDR3 contains 19 residues. CDR1 is MNHEY and CDR2 is SMNVEV in the germline V gene (reference sequence). V was pared by 3 bases and J by 2 bases, with 14 bases of the junction left unmatched. CDR3 residues: CASSFGSLAGATVTDTQYF. Written as DNA, the CDR3 is TGTGCCAGCAGTTTTGGCAGCCTAGCGGGAGCGACTGTCACAGATACGCAGTATTTT.

The chain links TRBV6-5 to TRBJ2-5, with D perhaps matching TRBD1 (6 bases). The V gene's germline CDR1 is MNHEY and CDR2 SVGAGI. The V end lost 3 bases, the J end lost 2 bases, and 10 bases lay between the germline ends. The CDR3 sequence is 14 residues long. CDR3: CASSYSTGQETQYF. The CDR3 DNA sequence: TGTGCCAGCAGTTATTCGACAGGACAAGAGACCCAGTACTTC.

CDR3 loop: CASSIGGYSNQPQHF. The CDR3 DNA follows: TGTGCCAGTAGTATAGGAGGGTATAGCAATCAGCCCCAGCATTTT. The chain recombines TRBV19 with TRBJ1-5; D remains ambiguous. Germline V lookup: CDR1 LNHDA, CDR2 SQIVND (reference sequence). The CDR3 length is 15 residues. V lost 1 base and J 0 bases, leaving 7 bases between the germline ends.

This clone has just one count. V usage is TRBV29-1 and J usage is TRBJ2-7, with 8 bases matching TRBD1. J gave up 6 bases and V 1 base, and 2 bases lay outside the gene matches. The CDR3 is 12 residues long. Germline lookup yields CDR1 SQVTM and CDR2 ANQGSEA. The CDR3 nucleotides are TGCAGCGTTGAAGGGACAGGGTCCGAGCAGTACTTC. Amino acids: CSVEGTGSEQYF.

The chain links TRBV30 to TRBJ2-3; 8 positions match TRBD2. J was trimmed by 6 bases and V by 0 bases; bases with no gene match: 5. The CDR3 covers 14 residues. Germline V gives CDR1 GTSNPN, CDR2 SVGIG (reference sequence). CDR3 sequence reads: CAWSVAVAGDTQYF. The CDR3 bases are TGTGCCTGGAGTGTAGCGGTAGCGGGGGATACGCAGTATTTT.

This clone has just a few counts. This chain joins TRBV2 and TRBJ2-4, with D unresolved. In germline, CDR1 is SNHLY, CDR2 FYNNEI. The V and J ends lost 6 bases and 5 bases respectively, with 14 bases between them. The CDR3 runs to 14 residues. The CDR3 spells CASRGSHGENIQYF. The CDR3 DNA reads TGTGCCAGCAGGGGGTCCCATGGCGAAAACATTCAGTACTTC.

This clone was counted a single time. The chain couples TRBV10-3 to TRBJ2-7, with unresolved D. CDR3 length: 14 residues. Germline V gene lookup returns CDR1 ENHRY and CDR2 SYGVKD. V was pared by 4 bases and J by 0 bases, with 10 bases between. The CDR3 region has the DNA TGTGCCATCAGTGGACCGCCAAACTCCTACGAGCAGTACTTC. Its translation is CAISGPPNSYEQYF.

This clone is a singleton in its sample. V is TRBV29-1 and J is TRBJ2-7; D is uncertain. V was trimmed by 5 bases and J by 0 bases, leaving 14 bases between them. The germline V gene has CDR1 SQVTM and CDR2 ANQGSEA. The length of the CDR3 is 14 residues. CDR3 sequence (DNA): TGCAGCGTTTTTGAGACTGATAGCTCCTACGAGCAGTACTTC. It encodes CSVFETDSSYEQYF.

This clone was recorded a few times. The V gene is TRBV29-1, the J gene TRBJ1-1, with D possibly being TRBD1 (5 bases). The CDR3 has 13 amino acids. The V gene's germline CDR1 is SQVTM and CDR2 ANQGSEA. The V and J ends lost 0 bases and 4 bases respectively, with 9 bases between them. CDR3 nucleotides: TGCAGCGTTGAAGATTACACAGGCACTGAAGCTTTCTTT. Its protein is CSVEDYTGTEAFF.

Only a few counts were recorded for this clone. The genes are TRBV23-1 and TRBJ1-5; D remains ambiguous. TRBV23-1 is identified as an open reading frame with a role that is uncertain. CDR3 length: 19 residues. The V gene lost 4 bases and the J gene lost 3 bases, with 25 bases spanning the gap. The CDR3 protein is CASSPPRLCLRDSNQPQHF. The CDR3, as DNA: TGCGCCAGCAGTCCCCCAAGACTTTGCTTACGTGATTCCAATCAGCCCCAGCATTTT.

This chain links TRBV6-5 with TRBJ1-1; D is uncertain. V was shortened by 6 bases and J by 1 base, with 9 bases between the two germline ends. The CDR3 runs to 13 residues. Germline CDR1 is MNHEY and CDR2 is SVGAGI. CDR3 loop: CASRTYTNTEAFF. For the CDR3, the DNA is TGTGCCAGCAGGACATATACGAACACTGAAGCTTTCTTT.

This clone was seen a few times. The chain couples TRBV27 to TRBJ1-1; perhaps TRBD1 as D (6 bases). Germline values: CDR1 MNHEY, CDR2 SMNVEV (reference sequence). The CDR3 spans 14 residues. Trimming stripped 7 bases from V and 5 bases from J, with 17 bases between. The CDR3 sequence is CASNAQGIGTEAFF. The DNA of the CDR3 is TGTGCCAGCAACGCTCAGGGGATTGGGACTGAAGCTTTCTTT.

The rearrangement joins TRBV7-9 to TRBJ1-5, with D perhaps matching TRBD1 (6 bases). The germline V and J ends were trimmed by 3 bases and 6 bases, with 12 bases remaining between them. There are 14 residues in the CDR3. In germline, CDR1 is SEHNR, CDR2 FQNEAQ (reference sequence). CDR3 loop: CASSFAGEAQPQHF. The CDR3 DNA is TGTGCCAGCAGCTTCGCAGGGGAGGCTCAGCCCCAGCATTTT.

The chain uses TRBV7-3 and TRBJ1-5; D possibly corresponds to TRBD1 (5 bases). This CDR3 has 13 amino acids. Germline V gene data show CDR1 as SGHTA and CDR2 as FQGTGA. V lost 4 bases and J 9 bases, leaving 13 bases between the germline ends. CDR3 amino acids: CASSWTQGSPQHF. CDR3 sequence (DNA): TGTGCCAGCAGCTGGACGCAGGGATCGCCCCAGCATTTT.

The genes are TRBV6-5 and TRBJ1-1; D not certain. Trimming shortened V by 6 bases and J by 5 bases, and 19 bases separated the two germline ends. This CDR3 comprises 15 residues. Germline CDR1 is MNHEY and CDR2 is SVGAGI. CDR3: CASRPRPAGETEAFF. The CDR3 coding sequence is TGTGCCAGCAGACCCCGACCGGCAGGCGAGACTGAAGCTTTCTTT.

The chain couples TRBV13 to TRBJ1-2; 8 nucleotides line up with TRBD1. Germline V lookup: CDR1 PRHDT, CDR2 FYEKMQ (reference sequence). V dropped 5 bases and J dropped 2; count of bases not matched to a gene: 4. The CDR3 spans 14 residues. The CDR3 region has the DNA TGTGCCAGCAGCCTGGGGACAGGCAACTATGGCTACACCTTC. Translated, it gives CASSLGTGNYGYTF.

The chain combines TRBV9 with TRBJ2-3, with TRBD1 as a possible D gene (5 bases). The CDR3 extends over 16 amino acids. Trimming stripped 0 bases from V and 1 base from J, with 12 bases between. The germline V gene has CDR1 SGDLS and CDR2 YYNGEE. The CDR3 reads CASSVEGARGTDTQYF. Written as DNA, the CDR3 is TGTGCCAGCAGCGTAGAAGGAGCCAGGGGCACAGATACGCAGTATTTT.

This sequence joins TRBV30 and TRBJ2-3; D perhaps matches TRBD2 (5 bases). The CDR3 loop spans 12 amino acids. Germline-derived CDR1 and CDR2 are GTSNPN and SVGIG (reference sequence). V was shortened by 0 bases and J by 5 bases, with 6 bases between the two germline ends. The CDR3 protein is CAWSVRGDTQYF. The CDR3 coding sequence is TGTGCCTGGAGTGTACGGGGAGATACGCAGTATTTT.

This clone was counted a few times. CDR3 in amino acids: CASSRPGAGSDEQFF. CDR3 DNA: TGCGCCAGCAGTCGCCCCGGGGCTGGCAGCGATGAGCAGTTCTTC. This chain connects TRBV10-1 to TRBJ2-1; D possibly matches TRBD1 or TRBD2 (5 bases each). The CDR3 is made up of 15 amino acids. CDR1 and CDR2 (germline): WNHNN, SYGVQD (reference sequence). Trimming left V 5 bases short and J 8 bases short, with 19 bases between.

This clone was seen a handful of times. CDR3 protein: CASSDRFTDTQYF. The CDR3 nucleotides are TGTGCCAGCAGTGACAGGTTCACAGATACGCAGTATTTT. The chain is built from TRBV6-1 and TRBJ2-3; unclear D gene. From germline, CDR1 is MNHNS and CDR2 SASEGT. V lost 3 bases to trimming and J lost 2 bases, with 6 bases between them. The CDR3 runs 13 residues.

In the case of this clone: This specimen includes other DNA sequences encoding the same CDR3. This chain joins TRBV5-1 and TRBJ1-1; unclear D gene. Germline assignment: CDR1 SGHRS and CDR2 YFSETQ. This CDR3 has 13 residues. With 0 bases removed from V and 0 bases from J, the gap between germline ends came to 3 bases. CDR3 in amino acids: CASSLGVNTEAFF. In nucleotides, the CDR3 is TGCGCCAGCAGCTTGGGGGTGAACACTGAAGCTTTCTTT.

V gene TRBV10-2 combines with J gene TRBJ2-3; 8 bases are a match to TRBD2. Germline values: CDR1 WSHSY, CDR2 SAAADI. J lost 8 bases, V lost 2 bases, and 9 bases had no gene match. The length of the CDR3 is 15 residues. CDR3 protein: CASSEPTGLDVTQYF. In DNA form, the CDR3 reads TGCGCCAGCAGTGAGCCAACGGGACTAGACGTTACGCAGTATTTT.

This sequence joins TRBV10-3 and TRBJ2-7, with unresolved D. From germline, CDR1 is ENHRY and CDR2 SYGVKD. The CDR3 consists of 14 residues. The V gene lost 0 bases and the J gene lost 5 bases, with 11 bases spanning the gap. Here the CDR3 DNA reads TGTGCCATCAGTGAGTCGACTCGCTCGGACGAGCAGTACTTC. Residues: CAISESTRSDEQYF.

V gene TRBV29-1 combines with J gene TRBJ2-3; no reliable D call. V lost 6 bases and J lost 8, with 18 bases in between. Per germline, CDR1 SQVTM and CDR2 ANQGSEA. The CDR3 runs to 13 residues. The CDR3 nucleotides are TGCAGCGTAGCCGGCGCTGTAAAGGGTACGCAGTATTTT. It translates to CSVAGAVKGTQYF.

CDR3 region: CASSPQGQGRETQYF. The CDR3 DNA sequence: TGCGCCAGCAGCCCACAGGGTCAGGGTCGCGAGACCCAGTACTTC. The chain recombines TRBV5-1 with TRBJ2-5; D possibly corresponds to TRBD1 (6 bases). With 4 bases removed from V and 5 bases from J, the gap between germline ends came to 18 bases. This CDR3 has 15 residues. Germline V gives CDR1 SGHRS, CDR2 YFSETQ.

The chain links TRBV2 to TRBJ1-1; 7 nucleotides agree with TRBD1. CDR3 size: 16 residues. CDR1 is SNHLY, CDR2 FYNNEI, per germline. J lost 4 bases, V lost 0 bases, and 8 bases had no gene match. The CDR3 reads CASSEAYFSGGTEAFF. The CDR3 bases are TGTGCCAGCAGTGAAGCGTACTTTTCAGGGGGCACTGAAGCTTTCTTT.

This chain links TRBV7-8 with TRBJ2-5, with 15 bases that match TRBD2. V lost 4 bases to trimming and J lost 5 bases; unmatched junction nucleotides: 11. Germline V lookup: CDR1 SGHVS, CDR2 FQNEAQ. The CDR3 is 18 amino acids. The CDR3 DNA reads as TGTGCCAGCAGCTGGACGGCGGGACTAGCGGGAGGAGGGGAGACCCAGTACTTC. Translation gives CASSWTAGLAGGGETQYF.

The rearrangement links TRBV5-1 to TRBJ2-7; no clear D. This CDR3 spans 12 amino acids. CDR1 SGHRS and CDR2 YFSETQ come from the germline V gene. With 4 bases removed from V and 0 bases from J, the gap between germline ends came to 5 bases. The CDR3 DNA is TGCGCCAGCAGCCCCGACTCCTACGAGCAGTACTTC. This gives the protein CASSPDSYEQYF.

This clone has only a few counts. The chain combines TRBV27 with TRBJ2-7; D unresolved. The V end lost 3 bases, the J end lost 4 bases, and 10 bases lay between the germline ends. Germline values: CDR1 MNHEY, CDR2 SMNVEV (reference sequence). The CDR3 consists of 13 residues. The CDR3 DNA reads TGTGCCAGCAGTTTGTCCGCCCATTACGAGCAGTACTTC. Translated, it gives CASSLSAHYEQYF.

This clone has a single count. The V and J genes are TRBV28 and TRBJ1-1; D gene unclear. Germline CDR1 is MDHEN and CDR2 is SYDVKM. Trimming pared 7 bases from V and 0 bases from J, leaving 15 bases between. The CDR3 contains 15 residues. CDR3 nucleotides: TGTGCCAGCACCCTAGGTGGTCAGATGAACACTGAAGCTTTCTTT. Protein sequence: CASTLGGQMNTEAFF.